This TCR beta chain was recovered during a study of type 1 regulatory T cells. For the study at large: This in vitro CD4 product, T-allo10, is enriched for Tr1 cells and alloantigen-specific.

Broader study findings: Tr1 cells had a more restricted TCR repertoire than non-Tr1 cells.

Using its own MiXCR run on the reads, TCRdb lists one record per CDR3 protein. The table has approximately 77,000 distinct CDR3 sequences, around 21% seen once; the top ten hold 8.3%. In this sample, this clonotype turned up a few times. What it recognizes is unknown. Trimming took 3 bases from V and 9 from J, leaving 9 bases between them. The CDR3 has 12 residues. The sequenced sample consisted of cultured type 1 regulatory T (Tr1) cells, either the whole culture or a sorted fraction (not recorded which). The chain links TRBV12-3 or TRBV12-4 to TRBJ2-1, with no clear D. The sequence came from a human donor in good health. The CDR3 region is CASSFRFIEQFF. CDR3 coding DNA: TGTGCCAGCAGTTTTCGATTCATTGAGCAGTTCTTC.